This entry lists 20 T cell receptor beta chains sequenced from one sample in a study of blood T cells in healthy people across ages (dated by TCRdb to about 2015). Libraries were constructed by 5' RACE. Sequencing instrument: Illumina HiSeq 2500. A second PCR of roughly 7 to 12 cycles was run with a J-beta primer mix and a sample-barcoded 5' primer. TCRdb reran the public reads through fastp at Q25 and MiXCR, keeping productive beta chains. Each CDR3 protein appears once, grouped with its most common genes and DNA. In this sample the table shows hundreds of thousands of distinct CDR3 sequences, roughly 30% of which occur a single time. 15% of the sample rests with the top ten. Specimen: blood. These receptors were taken from a woman of 80 years or more in good health. Donor details come from another sample of the same person, matched by shared clones.

Comments on this clonotype: At one end, the junction sequence differs from germline, possibly due to a read error. The chain is built from TRBV29-1 and TRBJ2-7; perhaps TRBD1 as D (5 bases). Germline lookup yields CDR1 SQVTM and CDR2 ANQGSEA. The CDR3 sequence is 13 residues long. Here the CDR3 reads CSVDTDKTYGQYF. CDR3 nucleotide sequence: TGCAGCGTTGACACGGACAAGACCTACGGGCAGTACTTC.

This sequence joins TRBV20-1 and TRBJ2-3; no clear D. This CDR3 has 12 amino acids. Deletions cut 0 bases from V and 12 bases from J, with 13 bases between. The V gene's germline CDR1 is DFQATT and CDR2 SNEGSKA (reference sequence). The CDR3 DNA is TGCAGTGCTAGAGATTCGCCGGACCATCAGTATTTT. Translated: CSARDSPDHQYF.

The table lists this clonotype with many counts. The chain carries TRBV20-1 and TRBJ2-7, with D perhaps assigned TRBD1 or TRBD2 (6 bases each). CDR1 and CDR2 (germline): DFQATT, SNEGSKA (reference sequence). V shed 4 bases and J shed 6 bases, with 19 bases lying between them. The CDR3 sequence is 14 residues long. For the CDR3, the DNA is TGCAGTGCTACGGGGGACACTGGGAGCCTCGAGCAGTACTTC. Translated: CSATGDTGSLEQYF.

This clonotype was counted only a few times. Possible read error: a much larger clone is one base away. The rearrangement uses TRBV20-1 and TRBJ2-7; D perhaps matches TRBD2 (6 bases). The CDR3 has 12 amino acids. Germline V CDR1 and CDR2: DFQATT, SNEGSKA (reference sequence). Trimming shortened V by 8 bases and J by 7 bases, and 18 bases separated the two germline ends. The CDR3 protein is CSLGKDYNEQYF. DNA for the CDR3: TGCAGTTTGGGCAAGGACTACAATGAGCAGTACTTC.

This clonotype has a count of ten or more. The chain carries TRBV7-9 and TRBJ1-2, with D possibly being TRBD1 (6 bases). V shed 10 bases and J shed 6 bases, with 21 bases lying between them. From germline, CDR1 is SEHNR and CDR2 FQNEAQ (reference sequence). The CDR3 consists of 14 residues. CDR3 residues: CAIRGGLRTDGYTF. The CDR3 bases are TGTGCCATACGTGGGGGGCTGAGGACGGATGGCTACACCTTC.

This clonotype was recorded at least ten times. In nucleotides, the CDR3 is TGTGCCAGCACCTATAGTACTGGGGAGACCCAGTACTTC. Its protein is CASTYSTGETQYF. The chain is built from TRBV12-3 or TRBV12-4 and TRBJ2-5; no clear D. There are 13 residues in the CDR3. V lost 7 bases and J lost 5, with 14 bases in between.

A note on this clonotype: This may be a read error, as it is one base from a much larger clone. This CDR3 is CTSSLRGTGRDYEQYF. The CDR3 nucleotides are TGTACCAGCAGTTTAAGGGGGACAGGTCGCGACTACGAGCAGTACTTC. The chain couples TRBV28 to TRBJ2-7; 8 bases line up with TRBD1. The CDR3 spans 16 residues. Germline CDR1 reads MDHEN; CDR2 reads SYDVKM.

At least ten counts were recorded for this clonotype. The chain couples TRBV4-2 to TRBJ2-5; D is perhaps TRBD2 (5 bases). This CDR3 is built from 17 residues. Trimming shortened V by 4 bases and J by 3 bases, and 21 bases separated the two germline ends. The germline V gene has CDR1 LGHNA and CDR2 YNFKEQ. The CDR3 spells CASSRVEAGRLKETQYF. CDR3 nucleotides: TGTGCCAGCAGCCGCGTCGAGGCTGGGAGACTTAAAGAGACCCAGTACTTC.

At least ten counts were recorded for this clonotype. The chain couples TRBV29-1 to TRBJ1-4; TRBD1 is a possible D gene (6 bases). Germline CDR1 SQVTM, CDR2 ANQGSEA. With 0 bases removed from V and 8 bases from J, the gap between germline ends came to 19 bases. The CDR3 covers 16 residues. For the CDR3, the DNA is TGCAGCGTTGAAGAGTTTGGTACAGGGTACGGAGAAAAACTGTTTTTT. Protein product: CSVEEFGTGYGEKLFF.

This clonotype was detected many times. The chain employs TRBV4-2 and TRBJ1-2; D possibly corresponds to TRBD1 (6 bases). CDR3 length equals 15 residues. Between the trimmed V and J ends, which lost 0 bases and 2 bases, there was a span of 10 bases. Germline V gives CDR1 LGHNA, CDR2 YNFKEQ. CDR3 nucleotides: TGTGCCAGCAGCCAAGACGTTCAGGGGAACTATGGCTACACCTTC. This encodes CASSQDVQGNYGYTF.

To note about this clonotype: Just one base apart from a much larger clone, this may be a read error. V and J are TRBV20-1 and TRBJ2-7; TRBD1 agrees at 7 bases. The germline gives CDR1 DFQATT, CDR2 SNEGSKA (reference sequence). The CDR3 is made up of 13 amino acids. CDR3 residues: CSAQGPGGYERYF. The CDR3 DNA is TGCAGTGCCCAGGGCCCAGGGGGTTACGAGCGGTACTTC.

J is TRBJ2-1 and V is TRBV5-1; either TRBD1 or TRBD2 may supply D (5 bases each). The V gene's germline CDR1 is SGHRS and CDR2 YFSETQ. Trimming took off 4 bases at V and 2 bases at J, with 13 bases between the two ends. This CDR3 has 15 residues. CDR3 DNA: TGCGCCAGCAGCCTAAGGGACGGTGCCTACAATGAGCAGTTCTTC. This encodes CASSLRDGAYNEQFF.

The chain uses TRBV5-6 and TRBJ2-1, with TRBD2 matching over 10 bases. The CDR3 length is 16 residues. V lost 5 bases to trimming and J lost 2 bases; unmatched junction nucleotides: 7. Germline V gene lookup returns CDR1 SGHDT and CDR2 YYEEEE. DNA for the CDR3: TGTGCCAGCAGTCCCAGCGGGGGGGCAACCTACAATGAGCAGTTCTTC. Translating it yields CASSPSGGATYNEQFF. The full variable domain, completed using reference TRBV5-6 and TRBJ2-1, is DAGVTQSPTHLIKTRGQQVTLRCSPKSGHDTVSWYQQALGQGPQFIFQYYEEEERQRGNFPDRFSGHQFPNYSSELNVNALLLGDSALYLCASSPSGGATYNEQFFGPGTRLTVL.

This rearrangement joins TRBV7-9 to TRBJ2-5, with D tentatively TRBD1 (6 bases). The CDR3 is 13 amino acids. CDR1 and CDR2 from the germline V gene are SEHNR and FQNEAQ (reference sequence). Trimming shortened V by 4 bases and J by 5 bases, and 11 bases separated the two germline ends. This chain's CDR3 is CASSSNRVETQYF. CDR3 sequence (DNA): TGTGCCAGCAGCTCCAACAGGGTCGAGACCCAGTACTTC. The complete variable domain, with remaining parts taken from reference TRBV7-9 and TRBJ2-5, reads DTGVSQNPRHKITKRGQNVTFRCDPISEHNRLYWYRQTLGQGPEFLTYFQNEAQLEKSRLLSDRFSAERPKGSFSTLEIQRTEQGDSAMYLCASSSNRVETQYFGPGTRLLVL.

With respect to this clonotype: A junction boundary mismatches the germline segment, possibly from a read error. The chain is built from TRBV12-3 or TRBV12-4 and TRBJ2-3; D assignment may be TRBD1 or TRBD2 (5 bases each). This CDR3 spans 14 amino acids. The CDR3 protein is CASSLGGAADTEYF. The CDR3 nucleotides are TGTGCCAGCAGTTTAGGAGGGGCCGCAGATACGGAGTATTTT.

The chain links TRBV20-1 to TRBJ1-2; no definite D call. Germline V CDR1 and CDR2: DFQATT, SNEGSKA (reference sequence). The CDR3 totals 11 residues. V gave up 3 bases and J gave up 8 bases, with 10 bases separating them. The CDR3 loop is CSASGQKGYTF. CDR3 sequence (DNA): TGCAGTGCTAGTGGCCAGAAGGGCTACACCTTC.

On this clonotype: The junction departs from germline at one end; a sequencing error may be responsible. The V gene is TRBV25-1, the J gene TRBJ1-2, with 7 bases lining up with TRBD1. CDR1 and CDR2 from the germline V gene are MGHDK and SYGVNS. The CDR3 is 15 residues long. The CDR3 sequence is CASSESGTAGDGYTF. CDR3 coding DNA: TGTGCCAGCAGTGAAAGCGGGACAGCAGGTGATGGTTACACCTTC.

The chain carries TRBV7-2 and TRBJ1-6; D ambiguous. Per the germline V gene, CDR1 is SGHTA and CDR2 is FQGNSA. This CDR3 contains 16 residues. V shed 0 bases and J shed 0 bases, with 6 bases lying between them. The CDR3 sequence: CASSLAVGSYNSPLHF. In DNA form, the CDR3 reads TGTGCCAGCAGCTTAGCTGTGGGCTCCTATAATTCACCCCTCCACTTT.

The V call is TRBV29-1, the J call TRBJ2-5, with D perhaps matching TRBD1 (6 bases). V gave up 4 bases and J gave up 0 bases, with 12 bases separating them. The germline gives CDR1 SQVTM, CDR2 ANQGSEA. The CDR3 contains 14 residues. The CDR3 reads CSVGLQGHQETQYF. CDR3 sequence (DNA): TGCAGCGTTGGACTACAGGGTCACCAAGAGACCCAGTACTTC. The full variable domain, with the rest looked up from reference TRBV29-1 and TRBJ2-5, is SAVISQKPSRDICQRGTSLTIQCQVDSQVTMMFWYRQQPGQSLTLIATANQGSEATYESGFVIDKFPISRPNLTFSTLTVSNMSPEDSSIYLCSVGLQGHQETQYFGPGTRLLVL.

This clonotype was counted ten times or more. The chain links TRBV14 to TRBJ2-5; D remains unclear. The CDR3 runs to 14 residues. Trimming stripped 1 base from V and 1 base from J, with 7 bases between. Germline V gives CDR1 SGHDN, CDR2 FVKESK. The CDR3 DNA follows: TGTGCCAGCAGCCAAGCCCGAACCCAAGAGACCCAGTACTTC. Translated, it gives CASSQARTQETQYF.